The text below deals with one TCR beta chain. Its antigen is not identified. This sample stems from a study of CD4 T cells in relation to SARS-CoV-2 and coronaviruses. About the study: The restricting HLA molecule for shared crossreactive spike epitopes was mapped.

Unexposed donor CD4+ T cells date from about 2011-2018, before the COVID-19 pandemic. Findings and limits, study-wide: Culture-expanded clones reflect memory recall rather than primary priming during culture. No donor gave both pre-pandemic and post-infection samples.

TCRdb's copy holds only in-frame clones and misses some; the assay was immunoSEQ multiplex PCR. The sample contains 60,000 to 85,000 clones, approximately 95% of which appear only once. Deletions cut 4 bases from V and 8 bases from J, with 14 bases between. The CDR3 loop spans 12 amino acids. Germline V gives CDR1 SQVTM, CDR2 ANQGSEA. Source material: naive CD4+ T cells from PBMCs. Subset meaning: naive CD4+ T cells isolated by negative enrichment. This sequence originates from a human donor in good health. V gene TRBV29-1 combines with J gene TRBJ1-2; D is uncertain. CDR3 loop: CSVVIGFEGYTF. In DNA, the CDR3 is TGCAGCGTTGTGATAGGGTTCGAGGGCTACACCTTC.